This T cell receptor (beta chain) was captured in a study of cytomegalovirus exposure and HLA in healthy donors. Although they were nominally healthy when sampled, donors likely had unrecorded immune exposures. The PCR had 60 Vbeta and 13 Jbeta primers. The table came from immunoSEQ multiplex PCR; TCRdb's copy has only in-frame clones and leaves some out. The sample lists 100,000 or so clones; roughly 15% were seen once. The CDR3 is made up of 14 amino acids. The trim removed 5 bases at V and 3 bases at J, leaving 7 bases unmatched. Germline CDR1 MRHNA, CDR2 SNTAGT. J is TRBJ2-7 and V is TRBV6-4; the match to TRBD1 covers 7 bases. Sequenced sample: PBMCs. This TCR derives from a female donor in good health and CMV-seronegative. In nucleotides, the CDR3 is TGTGCCAGCAGTCCCTCCGGGACAGACTACGAGCAGTACTTC. Residues: CASSPSGTDYEQYF.